The sequence of this T cell receptor beta chain was determined in a study of blood T cells in healthy people across ages. Findings and caveats of the study: Naive CD4+ cell counts and diversity both ran higher in long-lived than in aged donors. Donor CMV status, an unknown factor, possibly confounded changes in expanded clonotypes. As age increased, TCR beta diversity per million T cells fell in a roughly linear fashion.

V lost 3 bases to trimming and J lost 3 bases, with 6 bases between them. This CDR3 comprises 11 residues. Per the germline V gene, CDR1 is DFQATT and CDR2 is SNEGSKA (reference sequence). Next came a second PCR, run for about 7 to 12 cycles, which used a sample-barcoded 5' primer along with a J-beta primer mix. Each cDNA molecule was tagged by a template-switch adaptor that had 12 random nucleotides. In TCRdb, the 5' RACE reads were re-called with MiXCR into one record per CDR3 protein. The sample holds over 600,000 distinct CDR3 sequences, about 43% seen once. Concerning this clonotype: Its antigen is currently unknown.

The V call is TRBV20-1, the J call TRBJ2-7; D is ambiguous. The sample consisted of blood. This receptor was taken from a man aged 80 or over in good health. CDR3 bases: TGCAGTGCTAGCCCCAGCTACGAGCAGTACTTC. It encodes CSASPSYEQYF.